These 21 T cell receptor beta chains were sequenced from one sample in a study of shared clonotypes between healthy human individuals. Profiling relied on immunoSEQ multiplex PCR, and the TCRdb table lists in-frame clones only, not all of them. The sample lists a few million clones; about 92% were seen once. The sequenced material came from naive CD4+ T cells from PBMCs. The subset denotes: CD45RA+ positively selected. The receptor source for this set is a man younger than 35 in good health. Some clones in this sample may be carry-over from other donors' samples.

The chain has TRBV5-1 and TRBJ2-1; D is tentatively TRBD1 or TRBD2 (5 bases each). V lost 4 bases and J 0 bases, leaving 14 bases between the germline ends. Germline-derived CDR1 and CDR2 are SGHRS and YFSETQ. There are 16 residues in the CDR3. The CDR3 coding sequence is TGCGCCAGCAGCGGGGCGGGCAGGAGCTCCTACAATGAGCAGTTCTTC. It yields the protein CASSGAGRSSYNEQFF.

The V gene is TRBV5-1, the J gene TRBJ2-5; 8 nucleotides match TRBD1. The V and J ends lost 4 bases and 4 bases, in that order; junction bases with no gene match: 12. From germline, CDR1 is SGHRS and CDR2 YFSETQ. This CDR3 contains 16 residues. CDR3: CASSNGEAGGGETQYF. The CDR3 DNA follows: TGCGCCAGCAGCAATGGTGAGGCAGGGGGCGGAGAGACCCAGTACTTC.

This chain uses TRBV5-1 with TRBJ2-5, with a weak D call TRBD2 (6 bases). The CDR3 loop spans 13 amino acids. Germline V lookup: CDR1 SGHRS, CDR2 YFSETQ. V lost 4 bases, J lost 6 bases, and 13 bases lay in between. CDR3 bases: TGCGCCAGCAGCACGGGGGTCGGAAAGACCCAGTACTTC. Protein sequence: CASSTGVGKTQYF.

V is TRBV5-1 and J is TRBJ2-7, with 10 bases lining up with TRBD1. Germline assignment: CDR1 SGHRS and CDR2 YFSETQ. With 4 bases clipped from V and 4 bases from J, the junction kept 8 bases outside the gene matches. CDR3 length: 15 amino acids. The CDR3 spells CASSPGDRGGYEQYF. CDR3 in DNA: TGCGCCAGCAGCCCGGGGGACAGGGGAGGATACGAGCAGTACTTC.

The rearrangement uses TRBV6-5 and TRBJ1-2; 12 bases match TRBD1. The CDR3 loop spans 15 amino acids. Trimming cost V 6 bases and J 7 bases; bases outside gene matches: 9. The germline V gene encodes CDR1 MNHEY and CDR2 SVGAGI. As DNA, the CDR3 is TGTGCCAGCAGATCTCCCGGGACAGGGGGCGGTGGCTACACCTTC. Its translation is CASRSPGTGGGGYTF.

The chain's CDR3 is CASRRSGSLGYNEQFF. In DNA form, the CDR3 reads TGTGCCAGCCGAAGATCGGGCTCATTGGGTTACAATGAGCAGTTCTTC. V is TRBV28 and J is TRBJ2-1; no clear D. The CDR3 is 16 amino acids. Between the trimmed V and J ends, which lost 8 bases and 4 bases, there was a span of 21 bases. The germline gives CDR1 MDHEN, CDR2 SYDVKM.

This clone was recorded once. V is TRBV5-1 and J is TRBJ1-3; D is possibly TRBD1 (5 bases). CDR1 SGHRS and CDR2 YFSETQ come from the germline V gene. The CDR3 length is 14 residues. V was pared by 4 bases and J by 9 bases, with 17 bases between. The CDR3 spells CASSVGTDRVTIYF. The CDR3 nucleotides are TGCGCCAGCAGCGTGGGGACGGACCGGGTCACCATATATTTT. Full variable domain (rest looked up from reference TRBV5-1 and TRBJ1-3): KAGVTQTPRYLIKTRGQQVTLSCSPISGHRSVSWYQQTPGQGLQFLFEYFSETQRNKGNFPGRFSGRQFSNSRSEMNVSTLELGDSALYLCASSVGTDRVTIYFGEGSWLTVV.

V is TRBV10-3 and J is TRBJ2-6; D might be TRBD1 (7 bases). V was trimmed by 3 bases and J by 2 bases, leaving 17 bases between them. Per germline, CDR1 ENHRY and CDR2 SYGVKD. The CDR3 loop spans 18 amino acids. CDR3 DNA sequence: TGTGCCATCAGTGACTCAAAGGAGGGGGCCCCTGGGGCCAACGTCCTGACTTTC. It translates to CAISDSKEGAPGANVLTF.

The chain employs TRBV7-9 and TRBJ1-5; D may be TRBD1 (6 bases). The V gene lost 6 bases and the J gene lost 4 bases, with 19 bases spanning the gap. This CDR3 contains 16 residues. Germline V lookup: CDR1 SEHNR, CDR2 FQNEAQ (reference sequence). The CDR3 bases are TGTGCCAGCAGTAGGCCGGGACATCCCCAAAATCAGCCCCAGCATTTT. Translated: CASSRPGHPQNQPQHF.

The J gene is TRBJ1-4, the V gene TRBV5-8; D gene ambiguous. V gave up 1 base and J gave up 5 bases, with 9 bases separating them. The CDR3 contains 14 residues. The germline gives CDR1 SGHTS, CDR2 YDEGEE. CDR3 DNA sequence: TGTGCCAGCAGCTTGCTAGGGAGGAATGAAAAACTGTTTTTT. It specifies CASSLLGRNEKLFF.

This chain connects TRBV19 to TRBJ1-2, with D possibly matching TRBD1 (5 bases). Per the germline V gene, CDR1 is LNHDA and CDR2 is SQIVND (reference sequence). There are 15 residues in the CDR3. V was trimmed by 1 base and J by 3 bases, leaving 12 bases between them. CDR3 sequence reads: CASSIVGDGYYGYTF. The DNA of the CDR3 is TGTGCCAGTAGTATAGTCGGGGACGGATACTATGGCTACACCTTC.

This clone appeared a single time. The rearrangement joins TRBV9 to TRBJ2-7; 9 bases map to TRBD2. Unmatched junction bases numbered 7, after V lost 3 bases and J lost 6 bases. The CDR3 consists of 14 residues. Germline CDR1 SGDLS, CDR2 YYNGEE. CDR3 residues: CASSASGTFGEQYF. The CDR3 DNA reads TGTGCCAGCAGCGCTAGCGGGACCTTCGGCGAGCAGTACTTC.

The chain uses TRBV5-1 and TRBJ2-1; D not certain. The germline V and J ends were trimmed by 4 bases and 8 bases, with 16 bases remaining between them. The CDR3 totals 14 residues. In germline, CDR1 is SGHRS, CDR2 YFSETQ. The CDR3 here is CASSPTRGTHEQFF. CDR3 nucleotides: TGCGCCAGCAGCCCCACTCGAGGAACCCATGAGCAGTTCTTC.

V is TRBV5-1 and J is TRBJ1-6; no firm D call. Per the germline V gene, CDR1 is SGHRS and CDR2 is YFSETQ. With 0 bases removed from V and 0 bases from J, the gap between germline ends came to 7 bases. This CDR3 comprises 16 residues. CDR3 nucleotide sequence: TGCGCCAGCAGCTTGGACCCGAGCTCCTATAATTCACCCCTCCACTTT. Its protein product is CASSLDPSSYNSPLHF. The full variable domain, in which reference TRBV5-1 and TRBJ1-6 provide the parts outside the CDR3, is KAGVTQTPRYLIKTRGQQVTLSCSPISGHRSVSWYQQTPGQGLQFLFEYFSETQRNKGNFPGRFSGRQFSNSRSEMNVSTLELGDSALYLCASSLDPSSYNSPLHFGNGTRLTVT.

Regarding this clone: The sample holds other DNA sequences that translate to the same CDR3. The J gene is TRBJ2-1, the V gene TRBV9, with D possibly TRBD2 on 6 matching bases. The germline V gene encodes CDR1 SGDLS and CDR2 YYNGEE. V was cut by 2 bases and J by 6 bases, with 15 bases left in between. CDR3 size: 15 residues. The DNA for the CDR3 is TGTGCCAGCAGCGTGGAGGGACTCGTCGCCAATGAGCAGTTCTTC. Protein sequence: CASSVEGLVANEQFF.

This clone was counted only a few times. The same CDR3 arises from other DNA sequences in this sample as well. The chain uses TRBV2 and TRBJ1-5, with 9 positions matching TRBD1. The CDR3 spans 14 residues. Germline V gene lookup returns CDR1 SNHLY and CDR2 FYNNEI. V trimming: 5 bases; J trimming: 4 bases; junction bases outside the gene matches: 3. In nucleotides, the CDR3 is TGTGCCAGCAGTAGACAGGGGGGGAATCAGCCCCAGCATTTT. Translated: CASSRQGGNQPQHF. Full variable domain (rest looked up from reference TRBV2 and TRBJ1-5): EPEVTQTPSHQVTQMGQEVILRCVPISNHLYFYWYRQILGQKVEFLVSFYNNEISEKSEIFDDQFSVERPDGSNFTLKIRSTKLEDSAMYFCASSRQGGNQPQHFGDGTRLSIL.

V is TRBV6-1 and J is TRBJ2-6; D may match TRBD1 or TRBD2 (5 bases each). Germline CDR1 and CDR2: MNHNS and SASEGT. V lost 0 bases, J lost 5 bases, and 11 bases lay in between. This CDR3 has 16 amino acids. CDR3 sequence: CASSEAPGTWANVLTF. The CDR3 DNA reads as TGTGCCAGCAGTGAAGCCCCCGGGACCTGGGCCAACGTCCTGACTTTC.

This chain joins TRBV7-2 and TRBJ2-1; 11 positions match TRBD2. The CDR3 runs to 17 residues. Germline V lookup: CDR1 SGHTA, CDR2 FQGNSA. V dropped 1 base and J dropped 2; count of bases not matched to a gene: 4. This CDR3 reads CASSLGLAGGTYNEQFF. In nucleotides, the CDR3 is TGTGCCAGCAGCTTAGGGCTAGCGGGAGGCACCTACAATGAGCAGTTCTTC.

The chain has TRBV28 and TRBJ2-7, with D perhaps matching TRBD2 (5 bases). This CDR3 spans 14 amino acids. The germline CDR1 and CDR2 sequences are MDHEN and SYDVKM. Between the trimmed V and J ends, which lost 7 bases and 3 bases, there was a span of 16 bases. The CDR3 coding sequence is TGTGCCAGCAAAAGGAGAGGGTCCATCTACGAGCAGTACTTC. Translation: CASKRRGSIYEQYF.

The chain carries TRBV7-2 and TRBJ2-2; D gene unclear. CDR1 and CDR2 (germline): SGHTA, FQGNSA. Trimming pared 1 base from V and 6 bases from J, leaving 9 bases between. CDR3 length: 14 amino acids. As DNA, the CDR3 is TGTGCCAGCAGCTTAGAGTCGGGCCCCGGGGAGCTGTTTTTT. It translates to CASSLESGPGELFF.

The chain combines TRBV27 with TRBJ2-7; D might be TRBD2 (6 bases). CDR3 size: 13 residues. The V end was cut by 6 bases, the J end by 5 bases, with 14 bases between. Per the germline V gene, CDR1 is MNHEY and CDR2 is SMNVEV (reference sequence). This CDR3 reads CASRGTFSDEQYF. CDR3 nucleotides: TGTGCCAGCAGAGGGACTTTCAGTGACGAGCAGTACTTC.